This passage covers 17 T cell receptor beta chains from one sample sequenced in a study of vaccination effects on CD4 cells after COVID-19. These receptors have no identified antigens. Produced via immunoSEQ multiplex PCR; TCRdb's table is partial and in-frame only. The data show 20,000 to 25,000 clones, with 73% seen just once and roughly 10% held by the top ten. Prior to sequencing, the ViraFEST assay stimulated PBMC with viral peptide pools, which expanded the antigen-specific CD4+ T cells. On roughly day 10 of culture, CD4+ T cells were separated out. This specimen was CD4+ T cells from PBMCs cultured with HCoV-229E spike peptides, taken before COVID-19 vaccination. These receptors were taken from a human donor who received a COVID-19 vaccine.

This chain joins TRBV28 and TRBJ2-3; TRBD2 is a possible D gene (5 bases). Germline V CDR1 and CDR2: MDHEN, SYDVKM. V was shortened by 7 bases and J by 2 bases, with 25 bases between the two germline ends. This CDR3 spans 18 amino acids. The CDR3 region is CASKPGIGDYRDTDTQYF. CDR3 DNA sequence: TGTGCCAGCAAACCGGGGATCGGAGATTATCGGGACACAGATACGCAGTATTTT.

V is TRBV7-9 and J is TRBJ2-6; a weak D match, TRBD1 (6 bases). Germline V gene data show CDR1 as SEHNR and CDR2 as FQNEAQ (reference sequence). Deletions cut 7 bases from V and 0 bases from J, with 16 bases between. This CDR3 spans 17 amino acids. This chain's CDR3 is CASTLQGRGSGANVLTF. As DNA, the CDR3 is TGTGCCAGCACTTTACAGGGTAGGGGCTCTGGGGCCAACGTCCTGACTTTC.

This clone was seen more than once but under ten times. This chain joins TRBV9 and TRBJ2-1; no clear D gene. This CDR3 is built from 14 residues. V lost 0 bases and J lost 5, with 9 bases in between. In germline, CDR1 is SGDLS, CDR2 YYNGEE. The CDR3 loop is CASSVALRNNEQFF. The CDR3 DNA is TGTGCCAGCAGCGTAGCTTTAAGGAACAATGAGCAGTTCTTC.

The chain employs TRBV7-2 and TRBJ1-1; TRBD1 is a possible D gene (6 bases). Per germline, CDR1 SGHTA and CDR2 FQGNSA. The CDR3 totals 15 residues. V was pared by 1 base and J by 5 bases, with 14 bases between. This CDR3 reads CASSLDPGRGTEAFF. In DNA form, the CDR3 reads TGTGCCAGCAGCTTAGATCCAGGGAGGGGGACTGAAGCTTTCTTT.

The chain is built from TRBV9 and TRBJ1-3; D is ambiguous. The CDR3 spans 16 residues. Per the germline V gene, CDR1 is SGDLS and CDR2 is YYNGEE. V gave up 4 bases and J gave up 4 bases, with 18 bases separating them. CDR3 in DNA: TGTGCCAGCAGCCCACGCGGCCCTGAACTAGGAAACACCATATATTTT. It specifies CASSPRGPELGNTIYF.

This chain joins TRBV24-1 and TRBJ2-3; D not resolved. The CDR3 extends over 12 amino acids. The V and J ends lost 5 bases and 5 bases respectively, with 7 bases between them. Germline CDR1 is KGHDR and CDR2 is SFDVKD. CDR3: CATSAWGDTQYF. CDR3 coding DNA: TGTGCCACCAGTGCATGGGGAGATACGCAGTATTTT.

This clone was seen a handful of times. The chain is built from TRBV5-1 and TRBJ2-7, with TRBD1 as a possible D gene (5 bases). CDR1 SGHRS and CDR2 YFSETQ come from the germline V gene. Trimming took 4 bases from V and 0 from J, leaving 17 bases between them. There are 16 residues in the CDR3. The CDR3 sequence is CASSPRTREGSYEQYF. Here the CDR3 DNA reads TGCGCCAGCAGCCCCAGAACCAGGGAAGGCTCCTACGAGCAGTACTTC.

The genes are TRBV6-5 and TRBJ2-3; 8 nucleotides line up with TRBD1. The V gene's germline CDR1 is MNHEY and CDR2 SVGAGI. Trimming at V came to 2 bases and at J to 6 bases, leaving 4 bases not matched to a gene. This CDR3 spans 14 amino acids. CDR3 DNA: TGTGCCAGCAGTTACGGGACAGGTTCGGATACGCAGTATTTT. Residues: CASSYGTGSDTQYF.

This chain links TRBV19 with TRBJ2-3, with D possibly matching TRBD1 (6 bases). With 9 bases removed from V and 5 bases from J, the gap between germline ends came to 9 bases. CDR1 LNHDA and CDR2 SQIVND come from the germline V gene (reference sequence). CDR3 length: 11 amino acids. CDR3 DNA sequence: TGTGCCAGGAAACAGGGAGATACGCAGTATTTT. This gives the protein CARKQGDTQYF.

V usage is TRBV9 and J usage is TRBJ2-1, with D tentatively TRBD2 (5 bases). This CDR3 is built from 17 residues. The ends were cut back, 0 bases at V and 8 bases at J, with 21 bases in the middle. The germline V gene has CDR1 SGDLS and CDR2 YYNGEE. The CDR3 DNA reads TGTGCCAGCAGCGTAGTTAGCTCGGAACTAGATGACGATGAGCAGTTCTTC. Protein sequence: CASSVVSSELDDDEQFF.

The V gene is TRBV21-1, the J gene TRBJ1-5. TRBV21-1 is marked as a pseudogene. The CDR3 covers 18 residues. The CDR3 spells CASSKGEEGPQGGQPQHF. The CDR3 DNA sequence: TGTGCCAGCAGCAAAGGAGAGGAAGGCCCTCAGGGAGGTCAGCCCCAGCATTTT.

This chain joins TRBV20-1 and TRBJ2-3; possibly TRBD2 for D (7 bases). Deletions cut 3 bases from V and 2 bases from J, with 15 bases between. Germline CDR1 reads DFQATT; CDR2 reads SNEGSKA (reference sequence). The CDR3 has 15 residues. CDR3 DNA sequence: TGCAGTGCTAGTTGGGCGGCGGGGGCCACAGATACGCAGTATTTT. It codes for CSASWAAGATDTQYF.

The chain uses TRBV11-2 and TRBJ1-3, with D possibly being TRBD1 (6 bases). The CDR3 extends over 16 amino acids. Germline V lookup: CDR1 SGHAT, CDR2 FQNNGV. Trimming left V 3 bases short and J 1 base short, with 13 bases between. The CDR3 region is CASSLGLRGSGNTIYF. The CDR3 DNA follows: TGTGCCAGCAGCTTGGGACTCAGGGGATCTGGAAACACCATATATTTT.

J is TRBJ2-3 and V is TRBV7-6; weak D call: TRBD2 (7 bases). Germline-derived CDR1 and CDR2 are SGHVS and FNYEAQ. This CDR3 has 15 residues. Deletions cut 1 base from V and 2 bases from J, with 10 bases between. The CDR3 spells CASSLGRGATDTQYF. The CDR3 DNA reads as TGTGCCAGCAGCTTAGGACGGGGGGCCACAGATACGCAGTATTTT.

In nucleotides, the CDR3 is TGCAGTGCTAGTAATCCTAGCGGTATCTACGAGCAGTACTTC. As protein: CSASNPSGIYEQYF. V gene TRBV20-1 combines with J gene TRBJ2-7; 7 bases align to TRBD2. This CDR3 contains 14 residues. From germline, CDR1 is DFQATT and CDR2 SNEGSKA (reference sequence). The J segment lost 3 bases and the V segment lost 3 bases, leaving 8 bases of the junction unmatched.

This clone qualifies as medium-sized. V and J are TRBV5-1 and TRBJ2-3; D ambiguous. Germline CDR1 and CDR2: SGHRS and YFSETQ. Trimming took 1 base from V and 6 from J, leaving 6 bases between them. The CDR3 totals 12 residues. The CDR3 DNA reads TGCGCCAGCAGCTTGCTCTTTGATACGCAGTATTTT. Protein sequence: CASSLLFDTQYF.

V is TRBV20-1 and J is TRBJ2-6; 7 bases agree with TRBD2. This CDR3 has 14 residues. The J segment lost 2 bases and the V segment lost 3 bases, leaving 1 base of the junction unmatched. Germline CDR1 reads DFQATT; CDR2 reads SNEGSKA (reference sequence). The CDR3 reads CSASGRAGANVLTF. CDR3 sequence (DNA): TGCAGTGCTAGTGGGAGGGCTGGGGCCAACGTCCTGACTTTC.